The clone carrying this TCR beta chain is deemed medium-sized. Sequenced by immunoSEQ multiplex PCR; TCRdb stores in-frame clones only, minus some. This table holds 45,000 to 65,000 clones, 84% found once. This sample was taken from a study of OX40 agonist ivuxolimab in advanced cancers. The specimen was CD4+ or CD8+ T cells sorted from blood, collected in a trial of the OX40 agonist ivuxolimab. The receptor's source is an adult with an advanced solid tumor such as melanoma, head and neck, liver or kidney cancer.

The CDR3 loop reads CASSRFAGDSPLHF. In nucleotides, the CDR3 is TGTGCCAGTAGTCGGTTTGCAGGGGATTCACCCCTCCACTTT. The chain is built from TRBV19 and TRBJ1-6; a possible D gene is TRBD1 (6 bases). This CDR3 comprises 14 residues. Trimming stripped 5 bases from V and 8 bases from J, with 13 bases between. The germline V gene has CDR1 LNHDA and CDR2 SQIVND (reference sequence).